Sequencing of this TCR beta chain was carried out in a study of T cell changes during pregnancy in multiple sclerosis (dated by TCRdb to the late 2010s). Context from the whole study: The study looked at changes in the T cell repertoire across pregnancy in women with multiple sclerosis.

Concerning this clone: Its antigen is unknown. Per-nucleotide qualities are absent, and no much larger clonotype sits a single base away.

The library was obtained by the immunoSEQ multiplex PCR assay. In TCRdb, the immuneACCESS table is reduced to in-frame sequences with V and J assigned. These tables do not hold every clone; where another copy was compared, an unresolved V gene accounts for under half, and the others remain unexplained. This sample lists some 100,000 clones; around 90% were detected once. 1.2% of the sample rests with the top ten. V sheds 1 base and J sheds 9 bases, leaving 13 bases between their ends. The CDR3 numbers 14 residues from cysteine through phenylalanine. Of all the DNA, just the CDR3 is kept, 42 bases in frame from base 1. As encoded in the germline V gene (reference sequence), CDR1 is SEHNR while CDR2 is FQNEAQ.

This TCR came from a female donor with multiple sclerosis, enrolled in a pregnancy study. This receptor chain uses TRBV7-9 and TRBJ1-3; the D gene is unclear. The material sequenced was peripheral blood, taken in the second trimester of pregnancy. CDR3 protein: CASSLGQARGTIYF. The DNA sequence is TGTGCCAGCAGCTTAGGTCAGGCTCGTGGCACCATATATTTT.